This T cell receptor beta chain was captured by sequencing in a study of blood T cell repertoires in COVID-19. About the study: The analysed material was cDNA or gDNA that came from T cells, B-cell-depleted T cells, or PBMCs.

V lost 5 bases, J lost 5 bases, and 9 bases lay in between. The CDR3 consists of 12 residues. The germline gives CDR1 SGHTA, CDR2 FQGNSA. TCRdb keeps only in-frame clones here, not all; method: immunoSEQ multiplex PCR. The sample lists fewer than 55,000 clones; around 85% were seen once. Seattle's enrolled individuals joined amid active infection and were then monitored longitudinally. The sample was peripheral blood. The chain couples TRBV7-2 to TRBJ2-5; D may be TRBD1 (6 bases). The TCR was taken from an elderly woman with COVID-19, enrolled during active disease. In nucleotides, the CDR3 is TGTGCCAGCAGCCAGGGGTTGGAGACCCAGTACTTC. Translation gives CASSQGLETQYF.